A selection of T cell receptor beta chains follows, all from one sample in a study of T cells in tuberculosis. Method: immunoSEQ multiplex PCR; TCRdb's copy keeps in-frame clones and lacks some. This table holds 85,000 to 100,000 clones, about nine tenths found once. Sequenced sample: CD1b-GMM tetramer-negative cells sorted from PBMCs. These receptors were collected from an adult woman with latent tuberculosis. CDR3s leave out the opening cysteine and the closing phenylalanine or tryptophan. The D gene is left open where the match is weak. Clone size is given for some rows only: seen once, a few or many times, or a class if the clone is expanded.

CDR3aa: ASSEQGRNTEAF
v_gene: TRBV6-1
abundance: .
len: 12
j_gene: TRBJ1-1
d_gene: .

CDR3aa: ASSSSNMAGAYNEQF
v_gene: TRBV5-1
abundance: few
len: 15
j_gene: TRBJ2-1
d_gene: .

CDR3aa: ASSDRRDSPLH
v_gene: TRBV25-1
abundance: .
len: 11
j_gene: TRBJ1-6
d_gene: .

CDR3aa: ASNTPQGQGLNTEAF
v_gene: TRBV19
abundance: .
len: 15
j_gene: TRBJ1-1
d_gene: TRBD1

CDR3aa: ASSTWTSGQETQY
v_gene: TRBV19
abundance: .
len: 13
j_gene: TRBJ2-5
d_gene: TRBD2

CDR3aa: ASSAQPGATDTQY
v_gene: TRBV9
abundance: .
len: 13
j_gene: TRBJ2-3
d_gene: .

CDR3aa: ASSLNRVMDTQY
v_gene: TRBV7-9
abundance: once
len: 12
j_gene: TRBJ2-3
d_gene: .

CDR3aa: ASSPTGEAF
v_gene: TRBV7-9
abundance: .
len: 9
j_gene: TRBJ1-1
d_gene: TRBD1

CDR3aa: ASSEVGLSF
v_gene: TRBV6-1
abundance: .
len: 9
j_gene: TRBJ2-1
d_gene: .

CDR3aa: ASSRTYEQY
v_gene: TRBV5-5
abundance: .
len: 9
j_gene: TRBJ2-7
d_gene: .

CDR3aa: ASSLGGLAGETQY
v_gene: TRBV5-1
abundance: .
len: 13
j_gene: TRBJ2-5
d_gene: TRBD2

CDR3aa: ASSWGQGNGYT
v_gene: TRBV6-6
abundance: .
len: 11
j_gene: TRBJ1-2
d_gene: TRBD1

CDR3aa: ASSPLRSGTQY
v_gene: TRBV18
abundance: .
len: 11
j_gene: TRBJ2-5
d_gene: .

CDR3aa: ASSWTAATNEKLF
v_gene: TRBV28
abundance: .
len: 13
j_gene: TRBJ1-4
d_gene: .

CDR3aa: ASSLQNTEAF
v_gene: TRBV5-6
abundance: .
len: 10
j_gene: TRBJ1-1
d_gene: .

CDR3aa: ASSLTRTGMNTEAF
v_gene: TRBV7-9
abundance: .
len: 14
j_gene: TRBJ1-1
d_gene: TRBD1

CDR3aa: ASSLNRGRPELAGGDTGELF
v_gene: TRBV5-1
abundance: .
len: 20
j_gene: TRBJ2-2
d_gene: TRBD2